The 20 T cell receptor beta chains below were found in one sample sequenced in a study of blood T cell repertoires in COVID-19. Data came from immunoSEQ multiplex PCR; TCRdb stores just in-frame clones and leaves some out. The table includes roughly 250,000 clones, around four fifths detected once. Sequenced sample: peripheral blood. The receptors come from a woman aged 60-70 years with active or convalescent COVID-19.

The rearrangement uses TRBV7-9 and TRBJ1-3; 7 bases map to TRBD1. This CDR3 region has 16 residues. Germline lookup yields CDR1 SEHNR and CDR2 FQNEAQ (reference sequence). V shed 5 bases and J 0 bases; nucleotides not matched to a gene: 7. The CDR3 reads CASSPPGGPSGNTIYF. The CDR3 DNA follows: TGTGCCAGCAGCCCTCCAGGGGGGCCCTCTGGAAACACCATATATTTT.

The chain is built from TRBV27 and TRBJ2-7; TRBD1 matches at 10 bases. After removal of 5 bases from V and 2 bases from J, the junction contained 6 bases not matched to a gene. In germline, CDR1 is MNHEY, CDR2 SMNVEV (reference sequence). The CDR3 covers 15 residues. The CDR3: CASSPPGTGAYEQYF. In DNA form, the CDR3 reads TGTGCCAGCAGTCCCCCGGGGACAGGGGCCTACGAGCAGTACTTC.

As DNA, the CDR3 is TGCGCCAGCGCCCCCTCAGGCACAGATACGCAGTATTTT. The encoded protein is CASAPSGTDTQYF. This chain joins TRBV10-1 and TRBJ2-3; no clear D gene. CDR3 size: 13 residues. The germline V gene encodes CDR1 WNHNN and CDR2 SYGVQD (reference sequence). Trimming took off 8 bases at V and 1 base at J, with 10 bases between the two ends.

The V and J genes are TRBV11-2 and TRBJ1-3; TRBD1 is a possible D gene (5 bases). CDR1 and CDR2 (germline): SGHAT, FQNNGV. Trimming took 5 bases from V and 4 from J, leaving 24 bases between them. The CDR3 runs 18 residues. The chain's CDR3 is CASSARGVFGTSGNTIYF. In nucleotides, the CDR3 is TGTGCCAGCAGCGCTCGCGGGGTTTTTGGGACCTCCGGAAACACCATATATTTT.

A word on this clone: Other DNA sequences of this sample code for an identical CDR3. The rearrangement joins TRBV11-3 to TRBJ2-1, with a weak D call TRBD2 (6 bases). The length of the CDR3 is 15 residues. The V end lost 0 bases, the J end lost 4 bases, and 10 bases lay between the germline ends. Germline V gives CDR1 SGHNT, CDR2 YENEEA. As DNA, the CDR3 is TGTGCCAGCAGCTTAGATGGGACTTCTTACAATGAGCAGTTCTTC. It encodes CASSLDGTSYNEQFF.

The J gene is TRBJ2-1, the V gene TRBV3-1 (or the pseudogene TRBV3-2); D remains unclear. Germline loops: CDR1 LGHDT, CDR2 YNNKEL (reference sequence). This CDR3 is built from 14 residues. The V end was cut by 1 base, the J end by 6 bases, with 10 bases between. This CDR3 is CASSQGTRSNEQFF. The CDR3 nucleotides read TGTGCCAGCAGCCAAGGCACCCGGAGCAATGAGCAGTTCTTC.

V and J are TRBV30 and TRBJ2-2, with D maybe TRBD2 (6 bases). CDR3 size: 14 residues. Germline V gene data show CDR1 as GTSNPN and CDR2 as SVGIG (reference sequence). With 4 bases removed from V and 3 bases from J, the gap between germline ends came to 12 bases. The CDR3, as DNA: TGTGCCTGGAATCCCGGGACTCACACCGGGGAGCTGTTTTTT. Translated, it gives CAWNPGTHTGELFF.

This rearrangement joins TRBV2 to TRBJ1-5; weak D call: TRBD1 (6 bases). CDR1 is SNHLY and CDR2 is FYNNEI in the germline V gene. This CDR3 has 15 amino acids. Trimming took 2 bases from V and 2 from J, leaving 10 bases between them. The CDR3 sequence: CASSETGIGNQPQHF. CDR3 nucleotide sequence: TGTGCCAGCAGTGAAACAGGGATTGGCAATCAGCCCCAGCATTTT.

V and J are TRBV7-9 and TRBJ2-7; 7 bases agree with TRBD1. The CDR3 has 15 residues. Germline V gene data show CDR1 as SEHNR and CDR2 as FQNEAQ (reference sequence). With V trimmed by 2 bases and J by 5 bases, 9 bases remained unmatched. The CDR3 region has the DNA TGTGCCAGCAGCTTATCACCACAGGGGACCCACGAGCAGTACTTC. Translation: CASSLSPQGTHEQYF.

The chain carries TRBV6-5 and TRBJ2-1; 7 bases fit TRBD1. CDR1 and CDR2 from the germline V gene are MNHEY and SVGAGI. The CDR3 runs 15 residues. The trim removed 8 bases at V and 7 bases at J, leaving 14 bases unmatched. The DNA for the CDR3 is TGTGCCAGCGGAGACCTAACAGGGGTAAGGAATGAGCAGTTCTTC. It translates to CASGDLTGVRNEQFF.

The chain joins TRBV10-3 to TRBJ1-2; 8 bases are shared with TRBD1. V lost 4 bases and J lost 2; bases outside the gene matches: 3. The germline gives CDR1 ENHRY, CDR2 SYGVKD. The CDR3 has 14 residues. CDR3 sequence: CAISGTGTNYGYTF. The CDR3 region has the DNA TGTGCCATCAGTGGGACAGGGACCAACTATGGCTACACCTTC.

V and J are TRBV2 and TRBJ1-5, with D perhaps matching TRBD1 (5 bases). The CDR3 runs 14 residues. V shed 5 bases and J shed 6 bases, with 14 bases lying between them. Germline CDR1 SNHLY, CDR2 FYNNEI. The CDR3 sequence is CASSFDSVSQPQHF. For the CDR3, the DNA is TGTGCCAGCAGTTTCGACAGTGTTAGTCAGCCCCAGCATTTT.

The rearrangement uses TRBV5-6 and TRBJ2-3; 9 bases align to TRBD2. Trimming removed 4 bases from V and 4 bases from J; junction bases left unmatched: 13. This CDR3 spans 17 amino acids. Looked up from germline, CDR1 is SGHDT and CDR2 is YYEEEE. CDR3 sequence reads: CASSTLASGEGSDTQYF. Written as DNA, the CDR3 is TGTGCCAGCAGCACTCTGGCTAGCGGGGAGGGGTCAGATACGCAGTATTTT.

CDR3 sequence: CASSKAGGQLLTDGYTF. CDR3 sequence (DNA): TGTGCCAGCAGCAAAGCCGGAGGACAGCTTCTGACAGATGGCTACACCTTC. The chain couples TRBV21-1 to TRBJ1-2; the table calls TRBD1, which could not be checked here. TRBV21-1 is listed as a pseudogene. The CDR3 is made up of 17 amino acids.

This chain links TRBV7-9 with TRBJ1-5; TRBD1 is a possible D gene (5 bases). The CDR3 extends over 15 amino acids. Germline values: CDR1 SEHNR, CDR2 FQNEAQ (reference sequence). V gave up 1 base and J gave up 1 base, with 8 bases separating them. The CDR3 region is CASSLDGGSNQPQHF. CDR3 in DNA: TGTGCCAGCAGCTTAGATGGGGGGAGCAATCAGCCCCAGCATTTT.

The V call is TRBV10-3, the J call TRBJ1-1; D is unclear. The CDR3 consists of 14 residues. V lost 7 bases and J 0 bases, leaving 12 bases between the germline ends. Germline values: CDR1 ENHRY, CDR2 SYGVKD. The CDR3 DNA reads TGTGCCATCACTACGGGAACGGTGAACACTGAAGCTTTCTTT. Amino acids: CAITTGTVNTEAFF.

This clone was seen just once. This chain joins TRBV11-2 and TRBJ2-1, with D possibly being TRBD2 (5 bases). The germline V gene has CDR1 SGHAT and CDR2 FQNNGV. Trimming removed 4 bases from V and 2 bases from J, with 21 bases in between. This CDR3 is 18 amino acids long. The CDR3, as DNA: TGTGCCAGCAGCTCAAAGGAGGAGAGGCTAGGACCCTACAATGAGCAGTTCTTC. Translated: CASSSKEERLGPYNEQFF.

This chain connects TRBV25-1 to TRBJ1-2; 7 nucleotides match TRBD1. The CDR3 consists of 16 residues. The germline CDR1 and CDR2 sequences are MGHDK and SYGVNS. Unmatched junction bases numbered 11, after V lost 3 bases and J lost 4 bases. The CDR3: CASSEVGRGRVYGYTF. The CDR3 bases are TGTGCCAGCAGTGAGGTCGGGAGGGGGCGAGTCTATGGCTACACCTTC.

The rearrangement uses TRBV7-9 and TRBJ1-1; 9 bases line up with TRBD1. V shed 5 bases, J shed 2 bases, and the junction held 15 bases outside the gene matches. Germline V gene lookup returns CDR1 SEHNR and CDR2 FQNEAQ (reference sequence). CDR3 length: 18 amino acids. The CDR3 bases are TGTGCCAGCAGCCCCAACAGGGGGCCCTACGGCTATAACACTGAAGCTTTCTTT. It encodes CASSPNRGPYGYNTEAFF.

V usage is TRBV27 and J usage is TRBJ2-2; possible D gene TRBD2, 6 bases. The CDR3 spans 12 residues. CDR1 MNHEY and CDR2 SMNVEV come from the germline V gene (reference sequence). The germline V and J ends were trimmed by 6 bases and 5 bases, with 7 bases remaining between them. The DNA of the CDR3 is TGTGCCAGCAGGGGGGGTACCGGGGAGCTGTTTTTT. This codes for CASRGGTGELFF.